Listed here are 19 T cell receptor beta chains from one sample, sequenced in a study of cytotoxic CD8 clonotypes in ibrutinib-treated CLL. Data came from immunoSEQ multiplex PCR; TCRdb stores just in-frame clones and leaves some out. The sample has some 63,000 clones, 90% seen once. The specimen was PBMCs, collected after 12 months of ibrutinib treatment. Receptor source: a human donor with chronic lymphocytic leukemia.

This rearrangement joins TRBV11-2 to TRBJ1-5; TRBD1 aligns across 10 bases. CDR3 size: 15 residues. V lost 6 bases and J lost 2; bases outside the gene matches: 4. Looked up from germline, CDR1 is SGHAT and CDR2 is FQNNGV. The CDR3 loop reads CASRDRGLGNQPQHF. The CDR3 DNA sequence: TGTGCCAGCAGAGACAGGGGGCTAGGCAATCAGCCCCAGCATTTT.

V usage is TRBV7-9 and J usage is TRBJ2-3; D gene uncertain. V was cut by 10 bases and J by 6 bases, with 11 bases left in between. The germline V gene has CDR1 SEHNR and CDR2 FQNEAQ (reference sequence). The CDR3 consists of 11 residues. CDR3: CATPSEDTQYF. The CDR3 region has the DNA TGTGCCACCCCTTCCGAGGATACGCAGTATTTT.

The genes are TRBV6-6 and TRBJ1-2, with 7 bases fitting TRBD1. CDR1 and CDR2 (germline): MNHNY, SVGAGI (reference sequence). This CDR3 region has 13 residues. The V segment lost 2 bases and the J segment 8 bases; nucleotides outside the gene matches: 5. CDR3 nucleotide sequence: TGTGCCAGCAGTTACGAGGGGGCTAGGGGCTACACCTTC. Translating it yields CASSYEGARGYTF.

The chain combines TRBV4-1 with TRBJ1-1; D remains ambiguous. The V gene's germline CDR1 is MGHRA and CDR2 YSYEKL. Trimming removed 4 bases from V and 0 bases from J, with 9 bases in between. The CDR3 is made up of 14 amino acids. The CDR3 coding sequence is TGCGCCAGCAGCCCAAACGAAATGAACACTGAAGCTTTCTTT. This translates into CASSPNEMNTEAFF.

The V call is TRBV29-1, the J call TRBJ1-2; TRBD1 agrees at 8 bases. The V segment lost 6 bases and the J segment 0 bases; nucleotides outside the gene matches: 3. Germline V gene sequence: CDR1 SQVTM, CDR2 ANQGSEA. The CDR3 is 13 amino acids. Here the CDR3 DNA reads TGCAGCGTCCGGACAGGGTCTAACTATGGCTACACCTTC. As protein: CSVRTGSNYGYTF.

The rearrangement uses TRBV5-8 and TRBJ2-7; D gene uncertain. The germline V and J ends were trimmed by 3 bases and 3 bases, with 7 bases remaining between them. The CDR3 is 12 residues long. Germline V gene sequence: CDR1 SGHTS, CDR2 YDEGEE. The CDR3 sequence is CASSSGFYEQYF. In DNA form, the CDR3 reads TGTGCCAGCAGCTCGGGTTTCTACGAGCAGTACTTC.

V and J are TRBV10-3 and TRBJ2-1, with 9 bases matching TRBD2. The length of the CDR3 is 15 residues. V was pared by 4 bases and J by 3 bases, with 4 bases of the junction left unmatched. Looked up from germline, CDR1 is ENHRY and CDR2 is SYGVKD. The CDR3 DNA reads TGTGCCATCAGTGGGGTAGCGGGAGTCTACAATGAGCAGTTCTTC. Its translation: CAISGVAGVYNEQFF.

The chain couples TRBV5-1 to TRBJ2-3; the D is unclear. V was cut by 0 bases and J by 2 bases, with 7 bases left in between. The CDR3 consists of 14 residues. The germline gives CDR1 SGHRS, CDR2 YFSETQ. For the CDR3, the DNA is TGCGCCAGCAGCTTGGAGTCGCCCACAGATACGCAGTATTTT. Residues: CASSLESPTDTQYF.

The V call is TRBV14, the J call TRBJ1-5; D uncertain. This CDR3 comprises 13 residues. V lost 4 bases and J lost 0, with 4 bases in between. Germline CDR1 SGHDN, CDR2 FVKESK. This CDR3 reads CASSLASNQPQHF. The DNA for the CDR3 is TGTGCCAGCAGCCTAGCTAGCAATCAGCCCCAGCATTTT. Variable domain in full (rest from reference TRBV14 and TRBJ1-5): EAGVTQFPSHSVIEKGQTVTLRCDPISGHDNLYWYRRVMGKEIKFLLHFVKESKQDESGMPNNRFLAERTGGTYSTLKVQPAELEDSGVYFCASSLASNQPQHFGDGTRLSIL.

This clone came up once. The CDR3 sequence: CASSFSSGTPGEEQYF. CDR3 bases: TGTGCCAGCAGCTTTTCTTCCGGGACCCCAGGTGAGGAGCAGTACTTC. The chain employs TRBV9 and TRBJ2-7; D might be TRBD1 or TRBD2, each matching 5 bases. CDR3 length: 16 residues. Germline assignment: CDR1 SGDLS and CDR2 YYNGEE. V lost 4 bases, J lost 7 bases, and 24 bases lay in between. Filled out from reference TRBV9 and TRBJ2-7, the complete variable domain reads DSGVTQTPKHLITATGQRVTLRCSPRSGDLSVYWYQQSLDQGLQFLIQYYNGEERAKGNILERFSAQQFPDLHSELNLSSLELGDSALYFCASSFSSGTPGEEQYFGPGTRLTVT.

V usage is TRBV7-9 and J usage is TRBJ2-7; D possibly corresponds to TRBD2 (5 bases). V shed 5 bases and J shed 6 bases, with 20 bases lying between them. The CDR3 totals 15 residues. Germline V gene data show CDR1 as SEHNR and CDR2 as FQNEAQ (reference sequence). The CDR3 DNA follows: TGTGCCAGCAGCGCCCGAGGGCGGGTTTTGCTCGAGCAGTACTTC. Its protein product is CASSARGRVLLEQYF. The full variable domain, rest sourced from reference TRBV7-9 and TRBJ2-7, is DTGVSQNPRHKITKRGQNVTFRCDPISEHNRLYWYRQTLGQGPEFLTYFQNEAQLEKSRLLSDRFSAERPKGSFSTLEIQRTEQGDSAMYLCASSARGRVLLEQYFGPGTRLTVT.

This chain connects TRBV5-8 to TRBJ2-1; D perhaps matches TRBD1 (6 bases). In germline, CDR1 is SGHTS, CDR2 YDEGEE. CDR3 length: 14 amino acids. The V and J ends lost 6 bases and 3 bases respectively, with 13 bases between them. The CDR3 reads CASKKQGHYNEQFF. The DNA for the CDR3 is TGTGCCAGCAAAAAACAGGGCCACTACAATGAGCAGTTCTTC.

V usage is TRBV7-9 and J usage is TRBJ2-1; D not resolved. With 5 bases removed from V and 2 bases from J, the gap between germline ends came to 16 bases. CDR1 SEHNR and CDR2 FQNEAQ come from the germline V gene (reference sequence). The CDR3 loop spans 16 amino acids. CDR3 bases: TGTGCCAGCAGCCCGGCCTTAGGCCGAACCTACAATGAGCAGTTCTTC. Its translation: CASSPALGRTYNEQFF.

CDR3 amino acids: CASSGNTKSKNTGELFF. The CDR3, as DNA: TGTGCCAGCAGTGGTAACACCAAAAGCAAGAACACCGGGGAGCTGTTTTTT. This chain connects TRBV2 to TRBJ2-2, with unresolved D. V lost 4 bases to trimming and J lost 1 base, with 16 bases between them. The germline V gene encodes CDR1 SNHLY and CDR2 FYNNEI. This CDR3 is built from 17 residues.

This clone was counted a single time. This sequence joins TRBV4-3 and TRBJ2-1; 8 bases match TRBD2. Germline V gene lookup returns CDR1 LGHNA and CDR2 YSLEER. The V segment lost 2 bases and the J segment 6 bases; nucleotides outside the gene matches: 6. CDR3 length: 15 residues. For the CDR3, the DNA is TGCGCCAGCAGCCAAATACAAGGACTAGCCAATGAGCAGTTCTTC. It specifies CASSQIQGLANEQFF.

The CDR3 sequence is CASSVSSSANYGYTF. The CDR3 DNA reads TGTGCCAGCAGCGTAAGTTCCTCAGCCAACTATGGCTACACCTTC. The chain joins TRBV9 to TRBJ1-2; D unclear. The CDR3 runs 15 residues. V was pared by 1 base and J by 2 bases, with 12 bases between. Per the germline V gene, CDR1 is SGDLS and CDR2 is YYNGEE.

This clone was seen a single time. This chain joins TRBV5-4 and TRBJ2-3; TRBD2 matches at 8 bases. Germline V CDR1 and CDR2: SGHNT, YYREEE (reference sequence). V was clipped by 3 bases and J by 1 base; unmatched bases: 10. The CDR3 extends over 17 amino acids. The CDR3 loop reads CASSSPGTRPGTDTQYF. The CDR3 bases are TGTGCCAGCAGCTCGCCCGGGACTAGACCTGGCACAGATACGCAGTATTTT. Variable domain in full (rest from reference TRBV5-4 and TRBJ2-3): ETGVTQSPTHLIKTRGQQVTLRCSSQSGHNTVSWYQQALGQGPQFIFQYYREEENGRGNFPPRFSGLQFPNYSSELNVNALELDDSALYLCASSSPGTRPGTDTQYFGPGTRLTVL.

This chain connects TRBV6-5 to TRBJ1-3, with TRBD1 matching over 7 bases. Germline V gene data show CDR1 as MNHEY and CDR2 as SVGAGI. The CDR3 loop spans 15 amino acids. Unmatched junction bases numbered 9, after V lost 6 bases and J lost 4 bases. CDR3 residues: CASSRQGSWGNTIYF. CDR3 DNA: TGTGCCAGCAGCCGACAGGGTTCATGGGGAAACACCATATATTTT.

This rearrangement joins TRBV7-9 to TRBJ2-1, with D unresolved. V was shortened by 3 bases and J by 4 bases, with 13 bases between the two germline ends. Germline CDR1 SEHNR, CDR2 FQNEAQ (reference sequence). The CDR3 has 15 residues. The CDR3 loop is CASSFRRAIYNEQFF. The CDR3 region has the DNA TGTGCCAGCAGCTTCAGAAGGGCGATATACAATGAGCAGTTCTTC.